This T cell receptor (beta chain) was sequenced in a study of T cells expressing NK-cell markers. Study details: Repertoires of TCR beta were obtained from T cells sorted as CD3+CD56+NKG2C+, CD3+CD56+NKG2C- and CD3+CD56-NKG2C+.

Per germline, CDR1 DFQATT and CDR2 SNEGSKA (reference sequence). The CDR3 totals 12 residues. As regards this clonotype: Its target is unknown.

Study-level points and caveats: Similarly, these clonotypes led the CD3+CD56-NKG2C+ fraction as well in a handful of donors.

Production of TCR beta cDNA relied on 5'RACE template switching with UMIs. TCRdb reprocessed the 5' RACE reads, with one entry per CDR3 protein and no DNA. The sample features a few hundred thousand distinct CDR3 sequences, with around 4.9% in its top ten. Source material: blood T cells: a sorted CD56 or NKG2C T cell subset, CD4+ or CD8+ T cells, or bulk PBMC T cells (not recorded which). The gene calls are TRBV20-1 and TRBJ1-4; the D gene TCRdb calls, TRBD1, cannot be checked with no DNA. This receptor was identified in a man aged 18 to 70 in good health. Here the CDR3 reads CSAEDSGEKLFF.